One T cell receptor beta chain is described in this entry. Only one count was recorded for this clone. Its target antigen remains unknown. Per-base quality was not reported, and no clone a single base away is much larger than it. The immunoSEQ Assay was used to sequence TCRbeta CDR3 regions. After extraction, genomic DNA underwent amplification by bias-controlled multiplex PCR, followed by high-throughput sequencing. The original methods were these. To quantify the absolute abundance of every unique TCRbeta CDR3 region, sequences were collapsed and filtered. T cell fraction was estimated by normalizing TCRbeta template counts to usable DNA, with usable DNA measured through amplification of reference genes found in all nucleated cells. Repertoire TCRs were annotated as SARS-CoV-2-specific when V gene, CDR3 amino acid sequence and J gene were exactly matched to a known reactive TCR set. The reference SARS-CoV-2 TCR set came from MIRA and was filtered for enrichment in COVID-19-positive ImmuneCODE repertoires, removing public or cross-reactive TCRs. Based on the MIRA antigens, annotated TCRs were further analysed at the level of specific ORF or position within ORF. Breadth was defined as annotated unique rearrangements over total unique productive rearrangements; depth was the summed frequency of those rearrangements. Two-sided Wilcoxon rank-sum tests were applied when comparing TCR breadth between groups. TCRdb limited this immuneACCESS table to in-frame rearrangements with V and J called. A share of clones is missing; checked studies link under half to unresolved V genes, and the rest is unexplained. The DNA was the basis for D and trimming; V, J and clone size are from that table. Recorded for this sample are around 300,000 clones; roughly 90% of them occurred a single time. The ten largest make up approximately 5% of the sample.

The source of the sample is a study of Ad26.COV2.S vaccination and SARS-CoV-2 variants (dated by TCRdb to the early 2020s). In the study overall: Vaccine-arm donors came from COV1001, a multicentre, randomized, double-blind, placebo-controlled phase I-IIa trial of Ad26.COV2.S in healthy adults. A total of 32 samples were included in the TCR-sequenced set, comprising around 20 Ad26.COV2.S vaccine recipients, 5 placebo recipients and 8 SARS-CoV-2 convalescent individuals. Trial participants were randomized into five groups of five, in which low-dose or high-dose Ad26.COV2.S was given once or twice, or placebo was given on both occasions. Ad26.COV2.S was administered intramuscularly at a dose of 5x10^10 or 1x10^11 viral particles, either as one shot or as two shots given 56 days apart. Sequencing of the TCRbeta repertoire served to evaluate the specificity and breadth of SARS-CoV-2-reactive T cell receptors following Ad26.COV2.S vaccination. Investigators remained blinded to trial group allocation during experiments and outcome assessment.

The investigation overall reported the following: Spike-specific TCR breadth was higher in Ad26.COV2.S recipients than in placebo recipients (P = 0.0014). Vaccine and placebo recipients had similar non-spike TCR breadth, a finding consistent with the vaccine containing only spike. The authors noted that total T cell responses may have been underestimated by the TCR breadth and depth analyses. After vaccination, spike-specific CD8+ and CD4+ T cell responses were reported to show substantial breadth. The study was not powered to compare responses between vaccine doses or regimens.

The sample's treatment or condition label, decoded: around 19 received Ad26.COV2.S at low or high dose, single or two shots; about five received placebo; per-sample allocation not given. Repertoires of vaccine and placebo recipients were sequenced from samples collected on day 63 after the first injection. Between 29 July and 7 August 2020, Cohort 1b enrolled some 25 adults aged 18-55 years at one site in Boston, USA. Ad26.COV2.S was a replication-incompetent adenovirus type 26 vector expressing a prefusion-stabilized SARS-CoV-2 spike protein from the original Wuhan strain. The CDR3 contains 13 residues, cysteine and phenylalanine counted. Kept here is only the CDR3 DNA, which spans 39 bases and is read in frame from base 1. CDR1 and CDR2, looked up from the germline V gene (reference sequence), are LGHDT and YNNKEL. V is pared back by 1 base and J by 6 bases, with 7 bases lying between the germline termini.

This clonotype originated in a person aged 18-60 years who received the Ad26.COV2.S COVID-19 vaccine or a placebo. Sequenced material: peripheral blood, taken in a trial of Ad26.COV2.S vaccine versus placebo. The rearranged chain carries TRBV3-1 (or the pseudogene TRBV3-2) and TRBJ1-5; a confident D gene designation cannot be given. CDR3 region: CASSQVDGQPQHF. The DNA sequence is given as TGTGCCAGCAGCCAAGTCGATGGTCAGCCCCAGCATTTT.